A selection of T cell receptor beta chains follows, all from one sample in a study of regulatory T cells in long-lasting Graves disease. TCRdb fed the multiplex PCR reads into MiXCR, producing one record per CDR3 protein. The table lists 350,000 to 550,000 distinct CDR3 sequences, 14% of them singletons. This sample also appeared in a second study, on T cells in Graves' hyperthyroidism and ophthalmopathy.

Source: peripheral blood mononuclear cells (PBMCs), taken at new diagnosis, from a patient treated with antithyroid drugs. All receptors come from a woman in her 50s with Graves disease. Each CDR3 is given with its conserved first and last residue. D genes are given only for firm matches. Rows may omit the clone size; those that give it use once, few, many or a size class.

>-|TRBV29-1|many|TRBJ2-4
CSVEDRGAKNIQYF
TGCAGCGTTGAAGATAGGGGAGCCAAAAACATTCAGTACTTC
>TRBD2|TRBV20-1|few|TRBJ2-3
CSAREPYASGRGDTQYF
TGCAGTGCTAGAGAGCCCTATGCTAGCGGGAGGGGAGATACGCAGTATTTT
>-|TRBV19|few|TRBJ2-6
CASSSRSGGLTGANVLTF
TGTGCCAGTAGCAGCCGCTCCGGGGGTCTGACTGGGGCCAACGTCCTGACTTTC
>-|TRBV28|many|TRBJ2-7
CASSFGPVEQYF
TGTGCCAGCAGTTTTGGCCCAGTAGAGCAGTACTTC
>-|TRBV30|few|TRBJ1-4
CAWSVGGDEKLFF
TGTGCCTGGAGTGTAGGGGGGGATGAAAAACTGTTTTTT
>-|TRBV3-1|many|TRBJ1-1
CASSQDSGGPTEAFF
TGTGCCAGCAGCCAAGACTCGGGGGGGCCCACTGAAGCTTTCTTT
>-|TRBV5-1|many|TRBJ2-3
CASSLALRKPQYF
TGCGCCAGCAGCTTGGCCTTGCGGAAGCCGCAGTATTTT
>-|TRBV5-6|-|TRBJ2-2
CASSWGLDTGELFF
TGTGCCAGCAGCTGGGGACTTGACACCGGGGAGCTGTTTTTT
>-|TRBV4-2|-|TRBJ2-7
CASSQTTAQDYEQYF
TGTGCCAGCAGCCAAACGACGGCTCAGGACTACGAGCAGTACTTC
>TRBD1|TRBV4-1|few|TRBJ2-7
CASSRRTGERHEQYF
TGCGCCAGCAGCCGGAGGACAGGGGAACGGCACGAGCAGTACTTC
>TRBD1|TRBV5-1|-|TRBJ1-3
CASSLGDRFGNTIYF
TGCGCCAGCAGCTTGGGGGACAGGTTTGGAAACACCATATATTTT